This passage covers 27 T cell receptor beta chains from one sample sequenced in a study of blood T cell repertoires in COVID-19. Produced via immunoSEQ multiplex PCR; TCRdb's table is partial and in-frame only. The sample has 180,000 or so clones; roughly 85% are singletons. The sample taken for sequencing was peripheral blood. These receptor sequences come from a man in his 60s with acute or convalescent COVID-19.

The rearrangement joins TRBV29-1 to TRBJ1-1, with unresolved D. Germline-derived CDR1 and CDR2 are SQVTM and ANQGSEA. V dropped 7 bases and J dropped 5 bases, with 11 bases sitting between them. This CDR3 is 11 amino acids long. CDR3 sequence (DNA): TGCAGCGCAAGGGCGGGGACTGAAGCTTTCTTT. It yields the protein CSARAGTEAFF.

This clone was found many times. The CDR3 here is CASSAEREGNTGELFF. As DNA, the CDR3 is TGTGCCAGCAGCGCAGAGCGGGAGGGAAACACCGGGGAGCTGTTTTTT. The V gene is TRBV9, the J gene TRBJ2-2; 10 bases fit TRBD2. The junction had 4 bases not matched to a gene; V was cut back by 3 bases and J by 2 bases. The germline V gene encodes CDR1 SGDLS and CDR2 YYNGEE. CDR3 length equals 16 residues. Full variable domain (remainder filled in from reference TRBV9 and TRBJ2-2): DSGVTQTPKHLITATGQRVTLRCSPRSGDLSVYWYQQSLDQGLQFLIQYYNGEERAKGNILERFSAQQFPDLHSELNLSSLELGDSALYFCASSAEREGNTGELFFGEGSRLTVL.

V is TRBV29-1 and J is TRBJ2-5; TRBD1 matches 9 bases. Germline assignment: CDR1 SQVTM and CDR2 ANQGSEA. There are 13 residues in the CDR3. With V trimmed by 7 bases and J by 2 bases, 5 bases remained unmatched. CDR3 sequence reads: CSAQTGGQETQYF. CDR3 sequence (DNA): TGCAGCGCCCAGACAGGGGGACAAGAGACCCAGTACTTC.

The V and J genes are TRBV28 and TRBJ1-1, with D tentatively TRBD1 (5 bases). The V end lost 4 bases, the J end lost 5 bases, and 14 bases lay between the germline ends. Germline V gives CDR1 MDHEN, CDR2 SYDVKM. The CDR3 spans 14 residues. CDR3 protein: CASSSPGGVTEAFF. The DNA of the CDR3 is TGTGCCAGCAGTTCACCCGGGGGGGTAACTGAAGCTTTCTTT.

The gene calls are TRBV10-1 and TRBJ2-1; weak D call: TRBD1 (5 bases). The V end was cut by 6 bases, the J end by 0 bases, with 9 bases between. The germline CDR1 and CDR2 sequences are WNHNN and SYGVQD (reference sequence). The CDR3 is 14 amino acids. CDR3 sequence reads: CASRSDSSYNEQFF. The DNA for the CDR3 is TGCGCCAGCAGAAGCGACAGCTCCTACAATGAGCAGTTCTTC.

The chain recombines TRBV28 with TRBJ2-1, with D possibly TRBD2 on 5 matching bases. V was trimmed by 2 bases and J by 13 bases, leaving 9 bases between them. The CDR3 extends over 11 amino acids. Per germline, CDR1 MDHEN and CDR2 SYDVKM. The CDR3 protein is CASSLGLAQFF. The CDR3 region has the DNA TGTGCCAGCAGTTTAGGGCTAGCTCAGTTCTTC.

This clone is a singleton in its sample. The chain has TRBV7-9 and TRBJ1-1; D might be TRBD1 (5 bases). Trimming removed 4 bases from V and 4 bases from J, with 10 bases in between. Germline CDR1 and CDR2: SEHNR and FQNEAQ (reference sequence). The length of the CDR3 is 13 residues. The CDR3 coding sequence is TGTGCCAGCAGCTCAACAGGCATCACTGAAGCTTTCTTT. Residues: CASSSTGITEAFF.

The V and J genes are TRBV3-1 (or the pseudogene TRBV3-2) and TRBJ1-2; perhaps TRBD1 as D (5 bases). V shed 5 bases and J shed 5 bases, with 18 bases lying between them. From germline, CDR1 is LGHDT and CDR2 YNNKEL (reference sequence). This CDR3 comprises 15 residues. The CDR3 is CASSALGGRGYGYTF. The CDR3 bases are TGTGCCAGCAGCGCCCTGGGAGGCCGGGGGTATGGCTACACCTTC.

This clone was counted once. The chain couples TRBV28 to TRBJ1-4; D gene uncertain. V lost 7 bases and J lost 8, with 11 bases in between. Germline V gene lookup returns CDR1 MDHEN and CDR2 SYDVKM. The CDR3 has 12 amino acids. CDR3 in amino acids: CASTSGVEKLFF. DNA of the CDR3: TGTGCCAGCACTTCCGGGGTGGAAAAACTGTTTTTT.

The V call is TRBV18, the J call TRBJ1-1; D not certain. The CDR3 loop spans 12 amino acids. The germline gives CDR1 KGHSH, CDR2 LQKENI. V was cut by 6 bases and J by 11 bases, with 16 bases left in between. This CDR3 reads CASSPEAVRAFF. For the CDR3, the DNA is TGTGCCAGCTCCCCCGAGGCCGTCCGGGCTTTCTTT.

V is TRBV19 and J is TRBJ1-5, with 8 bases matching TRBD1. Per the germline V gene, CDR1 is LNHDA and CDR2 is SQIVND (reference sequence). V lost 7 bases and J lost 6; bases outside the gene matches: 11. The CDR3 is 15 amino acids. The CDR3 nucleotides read TGTGCCAGTATGGTGGGACAGGCAACATCTCAGCCCCAGCATTTT. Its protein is CASMVGQATSQPQHF.

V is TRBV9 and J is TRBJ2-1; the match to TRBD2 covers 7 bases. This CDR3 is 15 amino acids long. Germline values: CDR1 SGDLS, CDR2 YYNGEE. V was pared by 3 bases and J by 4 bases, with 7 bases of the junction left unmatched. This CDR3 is CASSGVAGRYNEQFF. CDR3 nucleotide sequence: TGTGCCAGCAGCGGAGTAGCGGGTAGATACAATGAGCAGTTCTTC.

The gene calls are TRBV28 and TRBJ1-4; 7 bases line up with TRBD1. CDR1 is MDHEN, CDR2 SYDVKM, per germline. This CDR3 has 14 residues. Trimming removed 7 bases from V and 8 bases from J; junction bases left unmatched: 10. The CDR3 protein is CASIGTARGEKLFF. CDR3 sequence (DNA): TGTGCCAGCATTGGGACAGCTCGAGGAGAAAAACTGTTTTTT.

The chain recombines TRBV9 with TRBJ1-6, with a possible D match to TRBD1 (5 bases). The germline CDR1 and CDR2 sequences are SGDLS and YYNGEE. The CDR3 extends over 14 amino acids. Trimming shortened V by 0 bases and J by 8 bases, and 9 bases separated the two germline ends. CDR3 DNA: TGTGCCAGCAGCGTAGGCAGGGCGGATTCACCCCTCCACTTT. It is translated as CASSVGRADSPLHF.

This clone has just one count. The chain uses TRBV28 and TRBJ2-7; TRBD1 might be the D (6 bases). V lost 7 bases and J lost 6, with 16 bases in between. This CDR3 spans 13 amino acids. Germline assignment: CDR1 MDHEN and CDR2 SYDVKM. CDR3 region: CASTGQIFGEQYF. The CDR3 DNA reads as TGTGCCAGCACAGGACAGATTTTCGGCGAGCAGTACTTC. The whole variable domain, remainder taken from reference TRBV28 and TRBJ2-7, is DVKVTQSSRYLVKRTGEKVFLECVQDMDHENMFWYRQDPGLGLRLIYFSYDVKMKEKGDIPEGYSVSREKKERFSLILESASTNQTSMYLCASTGQIFGEQYFGPGTRLTVT.

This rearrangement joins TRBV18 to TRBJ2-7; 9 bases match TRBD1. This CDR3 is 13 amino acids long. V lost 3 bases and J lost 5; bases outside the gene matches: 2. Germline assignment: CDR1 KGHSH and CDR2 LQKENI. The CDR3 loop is CASSPGTGNEQYF. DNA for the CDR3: TGTGCCAGCTCACCCGGGACAGGGAACGAGCAGTACTTC.

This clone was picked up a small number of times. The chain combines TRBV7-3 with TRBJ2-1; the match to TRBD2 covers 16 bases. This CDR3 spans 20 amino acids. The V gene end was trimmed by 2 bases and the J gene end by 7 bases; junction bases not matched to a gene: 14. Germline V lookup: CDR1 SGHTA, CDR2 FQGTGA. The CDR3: CASSLAPGLAGGEGRNEQFF. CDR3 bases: TGTGCCAGCAGCTTAGCTCCGGGACTAGCGGGAGGGGAGGGAAGAAATGAGCAGTTCTTC.

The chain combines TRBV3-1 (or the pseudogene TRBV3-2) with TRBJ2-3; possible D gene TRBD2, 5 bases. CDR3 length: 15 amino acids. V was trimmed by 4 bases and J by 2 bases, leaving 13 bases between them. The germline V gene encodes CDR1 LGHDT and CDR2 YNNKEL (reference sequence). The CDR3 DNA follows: TGTGCCAGCAGCCTCCTAAGCGGCTACACAGATACGCAGTATTTT. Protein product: CASSLLSGYTDTQYF.

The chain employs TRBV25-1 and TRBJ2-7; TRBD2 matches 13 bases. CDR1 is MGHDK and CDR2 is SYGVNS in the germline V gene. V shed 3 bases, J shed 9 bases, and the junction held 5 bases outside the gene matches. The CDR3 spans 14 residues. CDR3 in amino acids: CASSDGLAGEAQYF. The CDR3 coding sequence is TGTGCCAGCAGTGACGGACTAGCGGGAGAGGCGCAGTACTTC.

CDR3 DNA sequence: TGTGCCAGCAGCTTGAAAGGGGGTCAAATTGACGAGCAGTACTTC. Translated, it gives CASSLKGGQIDEQYF. The chain uses TRBV5-4 and TRBJ2-7, with D possibly TRBD1 on 6 matching bases. From germline, CDR1 is SGHNT and CDR2 YYREEE (reference sequence). The CDR3 extends over 15 amino acids. The V end was cut by 1 base, the J end by 5 bases, with 16 bases between.

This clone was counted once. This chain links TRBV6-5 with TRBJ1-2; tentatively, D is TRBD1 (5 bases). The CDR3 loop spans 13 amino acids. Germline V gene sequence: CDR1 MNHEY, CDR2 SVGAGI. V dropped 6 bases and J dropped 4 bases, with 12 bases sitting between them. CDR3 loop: CASRLTTAYGYTF. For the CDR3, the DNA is TGTGCCAGCAGATTGACGACAGCCTATGGCTACACCTTC.

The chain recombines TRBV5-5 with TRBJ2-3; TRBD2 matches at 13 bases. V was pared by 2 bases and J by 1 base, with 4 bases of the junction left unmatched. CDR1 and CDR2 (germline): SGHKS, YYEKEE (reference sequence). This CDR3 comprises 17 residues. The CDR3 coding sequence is TGTGCCAGCAGCTTCACTAGCGGGAGGGCCGGCACAGATACGCAGTATTTT. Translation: CASSFTSGRAGTDTQYF.

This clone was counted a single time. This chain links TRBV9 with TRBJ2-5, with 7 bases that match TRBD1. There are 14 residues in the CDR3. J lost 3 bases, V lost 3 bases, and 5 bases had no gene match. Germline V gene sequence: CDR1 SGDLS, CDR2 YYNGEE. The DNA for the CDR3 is TGTGCCAGCAGCGCGACAGGGAGAGAAGAGACCCAGTACTTC. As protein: CASSATGREETQYF.

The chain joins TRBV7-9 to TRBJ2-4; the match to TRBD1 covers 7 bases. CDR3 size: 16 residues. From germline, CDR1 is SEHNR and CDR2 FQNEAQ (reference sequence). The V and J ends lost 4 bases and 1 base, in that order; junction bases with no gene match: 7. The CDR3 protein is CASSSWTGSAKNIQYF. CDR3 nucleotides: TGTGCCAGCAGCTCATGGACAGGATCCGCCAAAAACATTCAGTACTTC.

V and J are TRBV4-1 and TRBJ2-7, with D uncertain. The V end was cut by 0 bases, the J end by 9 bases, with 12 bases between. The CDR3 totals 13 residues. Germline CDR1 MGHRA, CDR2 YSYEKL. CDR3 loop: CASSQEAQTVQYF. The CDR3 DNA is TGCGCCAGCAGCCAAGAAGCTCAAACAGTGCAGTACTTC.

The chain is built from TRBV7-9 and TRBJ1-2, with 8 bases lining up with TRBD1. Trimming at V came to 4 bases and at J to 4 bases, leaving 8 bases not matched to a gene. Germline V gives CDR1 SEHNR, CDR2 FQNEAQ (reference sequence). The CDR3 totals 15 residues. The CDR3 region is CASSSTTGDLYGYTF. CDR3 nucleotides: TGTGCCAGCAGCTCCACGACAGGGGACCTCTATGGCTACACCTTC.

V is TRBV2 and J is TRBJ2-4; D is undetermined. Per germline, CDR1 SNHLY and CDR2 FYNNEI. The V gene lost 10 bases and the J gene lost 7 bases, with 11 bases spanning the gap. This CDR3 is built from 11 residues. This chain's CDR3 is CATSGGNIQYF. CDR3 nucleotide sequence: TGTGCCACCTCGGGTGGCAACATTCAGTACTTC.